Presented here are 17 T cell receptor beta chains from one specimen sequenced in a study of blood T cell repertoires in COVID-19. Using immunoSEQ multiplex PCR, the repertoire was profiled, and TCRdb retains in-frame clones only, with some absent. Here the sample spans roughly 80,000 clones, approximately 88% being singletons. Input material: peripheral blood. Source of these receptors: an elderly woman with acute or convalescent COVID-19.

This rearrangement joins TRBV13 to TRBJ1-6; 9 bases map to TRBD1. J was trimmed by 8 bases and V by 5 bases; bases with no gene match: 1. The CDR3 is 13 residues long. The germline gives CDR1 PRHDT, CDR2 FYEKMQ (reference sequence). The CDR3 nucleotides read TGTGCCAGCAGCCGACAGGGGGATTCACCCCTCCACTTT. It yields the protein CASSRQGDSPLHF.

The chain carries TRBV19 and TRBJ2-5; 8 nucleotides agree with TRBD1. This CDR3 region has 15 residues. CDR1 LNHDA and CDR2 SQIVND come from the germline V gene (reference sequence). V trimming: 3 bases; J trimming: 4 bases; junction bases outside the gene matches: 7. The CDR3 coding sequence is TGTGCCAGTAGTATCGACAGGGGTATCGGAGAGACCCAGTACTTC. Protein product: CASSIDRGIGETQYF.

The chain joins TRBV27 to TRBJ1-4, with TRBD1 matching over 7 bases. This CDR3 comprises 15 residues. Germline V gene sequence: CDR1 MNHEY, CDR2 SMNVEV (reference sequence). Trimming cost V 5 bases and J 0 bases; bases outside gene matches: 3. The CDR3 DNA is TGTGCCAGCAGTAAAGGGACAGCAACTAATGAAAAACTGTTTTTT. This translates into CASSKGTATNEKLFF.

The chain has TRBV7-2 and TRBJ1-2; D is uncertain. V lost 1 base and J 3 bases, leaving 6 bases between the germline ends. This CDR3 is built from 13 residues. The germline V gene encodes CDR1 SGHTA and CDR2 FQGNSA. The CDR3 region is CASSLESDYGYTF. The DNA for the CDR3 is TGTGCCAGCAGCTTAGAGAGCGACTATGGCTACACCTTC.

This chain uses TRBV7-9 with TRBJ2-1, with 12 bases lining up with TRBD2. CDR1 and CDR2 from the germline V gene are SEHNR and FQNEAQ (reference sequence). The CDR3 runs 16 residues. V lost 4 bases, J lost 8 bases, and 9 bases stayed unmatched. CDR3 loop: CASSSPSGGAFHEQFF. The CDR3 DNA reads as TGTGCCAGCAGCTCACCTAGCGGGGGGGCATTTCATGAGCAGTTCTTC.

The rearrangement links TRBV12-5 to TRBJ2-3; 7 bases align to TRBD1. V lost 11 bases to trimming and J lost 7 bases; unmatched junction nucleotides: 15. From germline, CDR1 is LGHNT and CDR2 FRNRAP. CDR3 size: 14 residues. For the CDR3, the DNA is TGTGCTTGTATGGACAGGACGAACGCAAATACGCAGTATTTT. This encodes CACMDRTNANTQYF.

The table lists this clone with a count of one. The chain recombines TRBV7-9 with TRBJ1-1, with TRBD1 matching 10 bases. V gave up 5 bases and J gave up 9 bases; unmatched junction bases: 12. Germline values: CDR1 SEHNR, CDR2 FQNEAQ (reference sequence). This CDR3 has 15 residues. The CDR3 nucleotides are TGTGCCAGCAGCCGTCCGGGACAGGGGTCGGGTAAAGCTTTCTTT. This gives the protein CASSRPGQGSGKAFF.

The CDR3 DNA sequence: TGTGCCAGCAGTTCCTCCAGGGATACGCAGTATTTT. It is translated as CASSSSRDTQYF. The chain has TRBV6-2 or TRBV6-3 and TRBJ2-3; unclear D gene. Germline values: CDR1 MNHEY, CDR2 SVGEGT. Deletions cut 4 bases from V and 6 bases from J, with 8 bases between. This CDR3 has 12 amino acids.

The rearrangement uses TRBV15 and TRBJ2-2; maybe TRBD1 (6 bases). This CDR3 has 17 residues. Trimming removed 0 bases at V and 1 base at J, with 12 bases between. Germline V lookup: CDR1 LNHNV, CDR2 YYDKDF (reference sequence). CDR3 amino acids: CATSRDRGRGNTGELFF. The CDR3 coding sequence is TGTGCCACCAGCAGAGATCGGGGCAGGGGGAACACCGGGGAGCTGTTTTTT.

CDR3: CSASPEVDSPLHF. The CDR3 region has the DNA TGCAGTGCTAGTCCAGAGGTCGATTCACCCCTCCACTTT. The genes are TRBV20-1 and TRBJ1-6; no clear D. Germline V gene sequence: CDR1 DFQATT, CDR2 SNEGSKA (reference sequence). The CDR3 length is 13 residues. The ends were cut back, 3 bases at V and 8 bases at J, with 11 bases in the middle.

V gene TRBV2 combines with J gene TRBJ2-2; 14 bases align to TRBD2. The J segment lost 5 bases and the V segment lost 6 bases, leaving 8 bases of the junction unmatched. CDR3 length equals 17 residues. Germline V gene sequence: CDR1 SNHLY, CDR2 FYNNEI. The CDR3 nucleotides are TGTGCCAGCAGAGTCGGACTAGCGGGAGGTGGGACCGGGGAGCTGTTTTTT. Amino acids: CASRVGLAGGGTGELFF.

The chain has TRBV9 and TRBJ2-1; 10 bases align to TRBD2. CDR3 size: 16 residues. The trim removed 4 bases at V and 2 bases at J, leaving 6 bases unmatched. In germline, CDR1 is SGDLS, CDR2 YYNGEE. The CDR3 loop is CASSPRTSGTYNEQFF. The CDR3 nucleotides are TGTGCCAGCAGCCCCCGGACTAGCGGAACCTACAATGAGCAGTTCTTC.

The chain carries TRBV19 and TRBJ2-3; TRBD1 is a possible D gene (5 bases). V dropped 6 bases and J dropped 0 bases, with 16 bases sitting between them. The germline gives CDR1 LNHDA, CDR2 SQIVND (reference sequence). CDR3 length: 16 residues. CDR3 sequence reads: CASSQMARVSTDTQYF. The CDR3 DNA sequence: TGTGCCAGTAGCCAGATGGCCAGGGTAAGCACAGATACGCAGTATTTT.

The V and J genes are TRBV19 and TRBJ2-4; possibly TRBD1 for D (7 bases). The germline V gene encodes CDR1 LNHDA and CDR2 SQIVND (reference sequence). The CDR3 is 15 residues long. Trimming shortened V by 2 bases and J by 0 bases, and 8 bases separated the two germline ends. The CDR3 DNA is TGTGCCAGTAGTATACAGGGGGGAGCCAAAAACATTCAGTACTTC. Translated: CASSIQGGAKNIQYF.

The V call is TRBV18, the J call TRBJ1-2; TRBD1 matches at 8 bases. Trimming took 6 bases from V and 7 from J; bases not matched to a gene: 7. This CDR3 has 13 residues. Germline lookup yields CDR1 KGHSH and CDR2 LQKENI. This CDR3 reads CASSPDRGSGYTF. The CDR3 nucleotides are TGTGCCAGCTCCCCAGACAGGGGCAGTGGCTACACCTTC.

The V call is TRBV11-1, the J call TRBJ1-1; 7 nucleotides match TRBD1. The germline V gene has CDR1 SGHAT and CDR2 FQDESV (reference sequence). The CDR3 extends over 15 amino acids. Trimming cost V 4 bases and J 4 bases; bases outside gene matches: 9. The DNA for the CDR3 is TGTGCCAGCAGCTCCCGGACAGGACGCGCCACTGAAGCTTTCTTT. Translation gives CASSSRTGRATEAFF.

This chain uses TRBV6-5 with TRBJ2-2, with TRBD1 identical over 8 bases. V shed 6 bases, J shed 4 bases, and the junction held 7 bases outside the gene matches. CDR1 is MNHEY, CDR2 SVGAGI, per germline. The CDR3 spans 15 residues. CDR3 sequence reads: CASRLRTGPTGELFF. The CDR3 DNA sequence: TGTGCCAGCAGGTTGAGGACAGGGCCCACCGGGGAGCTGTTTTTT.